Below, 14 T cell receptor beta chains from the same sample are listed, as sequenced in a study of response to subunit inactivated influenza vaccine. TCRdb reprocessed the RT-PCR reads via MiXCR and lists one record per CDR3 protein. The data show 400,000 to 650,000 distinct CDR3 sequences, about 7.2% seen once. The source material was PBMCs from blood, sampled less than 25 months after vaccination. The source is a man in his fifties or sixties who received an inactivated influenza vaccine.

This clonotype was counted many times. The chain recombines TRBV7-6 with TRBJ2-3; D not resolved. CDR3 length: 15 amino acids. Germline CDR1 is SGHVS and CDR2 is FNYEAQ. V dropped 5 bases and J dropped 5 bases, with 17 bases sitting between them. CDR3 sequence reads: CASSPGLGVRDTQYF. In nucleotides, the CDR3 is TGTGCCAGCAGCCCAGGTCTCGGAGTTAGAGATACGCAGTATTTT.

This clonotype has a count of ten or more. CDR3 amino acids: CASSLDYGQNQPQHF. The DNA for the CDR3 is TGTGCCAGCAGCTTAGATTACGGGCAAAATCAGCCCCAGCATTTT. The chain links TRBV7-9 to TRBJ1-5, with unresolved D. Trimming took off 1 base at V and 4 bases at J, with 11 bases between the two ends. Germline V CDR1 and CDR2: SEHNR, FQNEAQ (reference sequence). The CDR3 has 15 amino acids.

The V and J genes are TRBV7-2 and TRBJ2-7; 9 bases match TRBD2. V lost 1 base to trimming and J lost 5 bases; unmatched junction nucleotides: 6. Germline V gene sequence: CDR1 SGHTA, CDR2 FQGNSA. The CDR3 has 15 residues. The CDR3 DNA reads TGTGCCAGCAGCTTAGTGGCGGGAGGGCCCCACGAGCAGTACTTC. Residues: CASSLVAGGPHEQYF.

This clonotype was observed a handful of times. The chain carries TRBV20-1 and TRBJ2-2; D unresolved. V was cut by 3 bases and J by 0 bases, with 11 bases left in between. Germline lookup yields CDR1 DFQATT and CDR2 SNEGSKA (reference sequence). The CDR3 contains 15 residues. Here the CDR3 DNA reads TGCAGTGCTAGTCGCGGCACCTCGAACACCGGGGAGCTGTTTTTT. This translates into CSASRGTSNTGELFF.

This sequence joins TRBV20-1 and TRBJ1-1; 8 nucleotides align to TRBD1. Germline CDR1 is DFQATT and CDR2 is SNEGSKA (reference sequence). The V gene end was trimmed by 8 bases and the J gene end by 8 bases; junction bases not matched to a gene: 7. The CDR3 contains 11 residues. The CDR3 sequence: CSSGQGYEAFF. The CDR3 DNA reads TGCAGTTCAGGACAGGGCTACGAAGCTTTCTTT.

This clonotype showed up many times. The CDR3 loop is CASSLEVGMGTQYF. CDR3 DNA sequence: TGCGCCAGCAGCTTGGAGGTTGGGATGGGGACCCAGTACTTC. The rearrangement joins TRBV5-1 to TRBJ2-5; the D is unclear. V was clipped by 0 bases and J by 7 bases, with 13 bases between them. The germline CDR1 and CDR2 sequences are SGHRS and YFSETQ. The length of the CDR3 is 14 residues.

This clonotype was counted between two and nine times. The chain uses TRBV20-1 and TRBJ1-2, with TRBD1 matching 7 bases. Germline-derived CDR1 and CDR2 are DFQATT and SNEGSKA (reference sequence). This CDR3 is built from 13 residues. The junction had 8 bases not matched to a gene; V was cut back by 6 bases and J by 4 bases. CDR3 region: CSAATGKGYGYTF. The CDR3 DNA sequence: TGCAGTGCCGCGACAGGGAAGGGCTATGGCTACACCTTC.

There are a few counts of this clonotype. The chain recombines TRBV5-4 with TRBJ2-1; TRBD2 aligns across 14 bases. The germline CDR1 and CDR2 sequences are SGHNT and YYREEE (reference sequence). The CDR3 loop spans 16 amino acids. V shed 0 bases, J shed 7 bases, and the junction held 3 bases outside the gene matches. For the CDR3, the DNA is TGTGCCAGCAGCTTGGGACTAGCGGGGGGGAGGAATGAGCAGTTCTTC. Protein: CASSLGLAGGRNEQFF.

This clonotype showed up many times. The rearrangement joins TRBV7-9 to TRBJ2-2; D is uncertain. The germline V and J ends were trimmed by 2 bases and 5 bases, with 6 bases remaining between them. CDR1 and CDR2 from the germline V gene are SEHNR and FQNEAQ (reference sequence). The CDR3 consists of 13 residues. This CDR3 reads CASSLYGTGELFF. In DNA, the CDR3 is TGTGCCAGCAGCTTATACGGGACCGGGGAGCTGTTTTTT. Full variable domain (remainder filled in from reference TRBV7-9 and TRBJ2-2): DTGVSQNPRHKITKRGQNVTFRCDPISEHNRLYWYRQTLGQGPEFLTYFQNEAQLEKSRLLSDRFSAERPKGSFSTLEIQRTEQGDSAMYLCASSLYGTGELFFGEGSRLTVL.

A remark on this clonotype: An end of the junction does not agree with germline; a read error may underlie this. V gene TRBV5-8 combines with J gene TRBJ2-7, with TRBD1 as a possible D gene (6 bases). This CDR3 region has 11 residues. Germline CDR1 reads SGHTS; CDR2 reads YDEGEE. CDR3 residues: CASRQGYGQYF. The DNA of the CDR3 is TGTGCCAGCAGGCAGGGGTACGGGCAGTACTTC.

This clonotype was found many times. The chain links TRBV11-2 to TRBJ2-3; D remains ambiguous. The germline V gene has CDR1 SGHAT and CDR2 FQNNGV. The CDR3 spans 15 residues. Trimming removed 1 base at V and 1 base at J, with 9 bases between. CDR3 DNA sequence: TGTGCCAGCAGCTTAGGTGGTTTTGGCACAGATACGCAGTATTTT. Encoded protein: CASSLGGFGTDTQYF.

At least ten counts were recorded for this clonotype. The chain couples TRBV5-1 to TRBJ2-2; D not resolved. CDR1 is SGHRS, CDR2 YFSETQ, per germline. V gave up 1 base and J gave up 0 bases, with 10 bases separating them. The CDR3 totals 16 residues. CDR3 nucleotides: TGCGCCAGCAGCTTGAGCAACAACGCGAACACCGGGGAGCTGTTTTTT. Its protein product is CASSLSNNANTGELFF.

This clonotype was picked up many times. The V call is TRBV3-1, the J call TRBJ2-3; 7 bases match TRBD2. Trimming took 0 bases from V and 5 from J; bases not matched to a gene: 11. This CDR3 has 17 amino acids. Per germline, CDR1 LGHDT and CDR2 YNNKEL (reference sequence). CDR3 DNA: TGTGCCAGCAGCCAAGATCGGGGCGGGAGTCGTGGAGATACGCAGTATTTT. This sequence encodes CASSQDRGGSRGDTQYF.

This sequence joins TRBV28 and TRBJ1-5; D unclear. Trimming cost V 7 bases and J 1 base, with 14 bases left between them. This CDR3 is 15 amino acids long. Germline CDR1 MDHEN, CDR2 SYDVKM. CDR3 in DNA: TGTGCCAGCACCTTGGGTCTCCAAAGCAATCAGCCCCAGCATTTT. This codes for CASTLGLQSNQPQHF.